The rows below give T cell receptor beta chains drawn from one sample of a study of blood T cell repertoires in COVID-19. Profiled with immunoSEQ multiplex PCR; TCRdb holds only in-frame clones, not every one. The data show 200,000 to 250,000 clones, approximately 84% seen once. The sample consisted of peripheral blood. The origin of the receptors is a man aged 45-65 years with acute or convalescent COVID-19. CDR3s include the opening cysteine and the closing phenylalanine or tryptophan. D genes are given only for firm matches. Clone size is shown for a subset of rows, as once, few, many or a class of expanded clone.

- | TRBJ1-1 | TRBV7-6 | - | TGTGCCAGCAGCTCACACATGAACGTCGGGGGGCAGGGCACTGAAGCTTTCTTT | CASSSHMNVGGQGTEAFF
- | TRBJ2-3 | TRBV3-1/TRBV3-2 | - | TGTGCCAGCAGCCAAGTGGGGGGGGCCGCAGATACGCAGTATTTT | CASSQVGGAADTQYF
once | TRBJ2-5 | TRBV5-8 | - | TGTGCCAGCAGCTTGGGGAGGGGCCCGCGCCAAGAGACCCAGTACTTC | CASSLGRGPRQETQYF
- | TRBJ2-5 | TRBV11-1 | TRBD1 | TGTGCCAGCAGCTTCCCGGGACAGGGCCAAGAGACCCAGTACTTC | CASSFPGQGQETQYF
- | TRBJ1-1 | TRBV13 | - | TGTGCCAGCAGCTTACCAACGGGAGGTGAAGCTTTCTTT | CASSLPTGGEAFF
- | TRBJ1-2 | TRBV6-4 | - | TGTGCCATCCCGCGCCTTTATACCCGTGGCTACACCTTC | CAIPRLYTRGYTF
- | TRBJ2-7 | TRBV11-3 | TRBD1 | TGTGCCAGCAGCTTAGGACAGGGGTACTACGAGCAGTACTTC | CASSLGQGYYEQYF
- | TRBJ2-1 | TRBV5-1 | TRBD2 | TGCGCCAGCAGCCCTCTAACCCTTGGCGGGGGGCTCAATGAGCAGTTCTTC | CASSPLTLGGGLNEQFF
- | TRBJ1-2 | TRBV28 | TRBD1 | TGTGCCAGCACCCTGGGGGGCAGGGGGCGGTGGTATGGCTACACCTTC | CASTLGGRGRWYGYTF
- | TRBJ1-5 | TRBV27 | - | TGTGCCAGCAGTTTCCAGGGTTGGAGCAATCAGCCCCAGCATTTT | CASSFQGWSNQPQHF
- | TRBJ1-2 | TRBV2 | TRBD1 | TGTGCCAGCAGTCCAACAGGGGGCAATGGCTACACCTTC | CASSPTGGNGYTF
- | TRBJ2-5 | TRBV27 | - | TGTGCCAGCAGTTCGTACCTCCGGGGGGAGACCCAGTACTTC | CASSSYLRGETQYF
- | TRBJ2-7 | TRBV9 | TRBD2 | TGTGCCAGCAGCGAAGATAGCGGGGGGGGAACCTACGAGCAGTACTTC | CASSEDSGGGTYEQYF
- | TRBJ2-3 | TRBV14 | TRBD2 | TGTGCCAGCAGCCCTCTTCGGGCTAGCGGGAGAACACGCACAGATACGCAGTATTTT | CASSPLRASGRTRTDTQYF
- | TRBJ1-5 | TRBV7-8 | TRBD1 | TGTGCCAGCAGCCGACAGGGGAACCAGCCCCAGCATTTT | CASSRQGNQPQHF
- | TRBJ2-5 | TRBV14 | - | TGTGCCAGCAGCCACACAATGGAGACCCAGTACTTC | CASSHTMETQYF
- | TRBJ2-7 | TRBV3-1/TRBV3-2 | TRBD2 | TGTGCCAGCAGCCATCCGCCAAGCGGGGGGGCGCGTGAGCAGTACTTC | CASSHPPSGGAREQYF
- | TRBJ2-7 | TRBV9 | TRBD2 | TGTGCCAGCAGCGTAAGAGCGGGAGACACCTCCTACGAGCAGTACTTC | CASSVRAGDTSYEQYF
- | TRBJ2-5 | TRBV5-1 | TRBD1 | TGCGCCAGCAGCTTGTCAGGGGGAGAGACCCAGTACTTC | CASSLSGGETQYF
once | TRBJ2-3 | TRBV19 | - | TGTGCCAGTAGGCCGGGGGAGTGGGTTACAGATACGCAGTATTTT | CASRPGEWVTDTQYF
- | TRBJ2-7 | TRBV5-1 | TRBD1 | TGCGCCAGCAGGCTTACAACAGGGGGGACCTACGAGCAGTACTTC | CASRLTTGGTYEQYF
- | TRBJ2-5 | TRBV15 | - | TGTGCCACCAGCAGCCTTGGACAGCCCGCGGGGACCCAGTACTTC | CATSSLGQPAGTQYF
- | TRBJ2-7 | TRBV7-9 | - | TGTGCCAGCAGCTTAGGCGGAGCCTCCTACGAGCAGTACTTC | CASSLGGASYEQYF
- | TRBJ2-5 | TRBV6-2/TRBV6-3 | TRBD2 | TGTGCCAGCAGTTACGGGACTAGCATGGAGACCCAGTACTTC | CASSYGTSMETQYF
- | TRBJ1-4 | TRBV7-9 | TRBD1 | TGTGCCAGCAGCCCGACAGGGGGTCGGGAAAAACTGTTTTTT | CASSPTGGREKLFF
- | TRBJ1-4 | TRBV9 | - | TGTGCCAGCAGCGCCCACAGTGGTTCAGTAACTAATGAAAAACTGTTTTTT | CASSAHSGSVTNEKLFF
- | TRBJ1-6 | TRBV30 | TRBD1 | TGTGCCTGGAGTGTACGACAGGGGCTTTCACCTAGTAATTCACCCCTCCACTTT | CAWSVRQGLSPSNSPLHF
- | TRBJ1-5 | TRBV6-5 | TRBD1 | TGTGCCAGCAGCGCCGGCAGGGGGTTTCTGCCCCAGCATTTT | CASSAGRGFLPQHF
- | TRBJ2-7 | TRBV5-4 | - | TGTGCCAGCAGCTTGGGCGGAATGCGGGGATCGGGGCAGTACTTC | CASSLGGMRGSGQYF
- | TRBJ2-7 | TRBV9 | TRBD1 | TGTGCCAGCAGCCGTCCCGGGACAGACGAGCAGTACTTC | CASSRPGTDEQYF
- | TRBJ1-4 | TRBV5-1 | TRBD1 | TGCGCCAGCAGCCCTACAGGGGGGGATGAAAAACTGTTTTTT | CASSPTGGDEKLFF
- | TRBJ2-7 | TRBV20-1 | - | TGCAGTGCTAGAGATGGTAAGCTACAGTACTTC | CSARDGKLQYF
- | TRBJ2-6 | TRBV4-1 | TRBD1 | TGCGCCAGCAGCCAAGTCCGATGGACAGGAGAGAGTGGGGCCAACGTCCTGACTTTC | CASSQVRWTGESGANVLTF
- | TRBJ2-7 | TRBV19 | - | TGTGCCACCGCCCGCCAGGGGGGCTACGAGCAGTACTTC | CATARQGGYEQYF
- | TRBJ2-7 | TRBV5-8 | TRBD1 | TGTGCCAGCAGCTTTGGGGACCGGGACAGGGACTACGAGCAGTACTTC | CASSFGDRDRDYEQYF
- | TRBJ1-1 | TRBV19 | - | TGTGCCAGTAGTATCTCAGCACAGGGAAGAACTGAAGCTTTCTTT | CASSISAQGRTEAFF
- | TRBJ1-2 | TRBV2 | - | TGTGCCAGCAGTGCGGAGGGGTTGGGCTACACCTTC | CASSAEGLGYTF
- | TRBJ2-1 | TRBV5-1 | TRBD1 | TGCGCCAGCAGCTCGGGACAGAAACCCTTCGTCTCCCATGAGCAGTTCTTC | CASSSGQKPFVSHEQFF
- | TRBJ1-5 | TRBV2 | TRBD1 | TGTGCCAGCAGGGGGGGACAGTCTTTTCAGCCCCAGCATTTT | CASRGGQSFQPQHF
- | TRBJ1-6 | TRBV19 | TRBD1 | TGTGCCAGTAGACCGCTCCGGGACAGCTATAATTCACCCCTCCACTTT | CASRPLRDSYNSPLHF
- | TRBJ2-7 | TRBV9 | - | TGTGCCAGCAGCCCGATCTCGGTACTAGCCCCCCTCTCCGAGCAGTACTTC | CASSPISVLAPLSEQYF
once | TRBJ2-1 | TRBV7-2 | - | TGTGCCAGCAGCACCATAGGGACATACAATGAGCAGTTCTTC | CASSTIGTYNEQFF
once | TRBJ1-6 | TRBV14 | - | TGTGCCAGCAGCCGCTCTAGAACGGCTAGACTCCACTTT | CASSRSRTARLHF
- | TRBJ2-1 | TRBV9 | - | TGTGCCAGCAGCGTAGCTCAGAACAATGAGCAGTTCTTC | CASSVAQNNEQFF
- | TRBJ2-1 | TRBV7-3 | - | TGTGCCAGCAGCCCCCAGGGACTGTCTTGGGCCTCCTACAATGAGCAGTTCTTC | CASSPQGLSWASYNEQFF
- | TRBJ1-4 | TRBV5-1 | - | TGCGCCACCTCGGGAGGAAATAATGAAAAACTGTTTTTT | CATSGGNNEKLFF
- | TRBJ1-1 | TRBV5-4 | TRBD1 | TGTGCCAGCAGTCCCCCCGGACAGGGAATGAACACTGAAGCTTTCTTT | CASSPPGQGMNTEAFF
- | TRBJ1-2 | TRBV30 | - | TGTGCCTGGGTGCGGGCTGGGTACTATGGCTACACCTTC | CAWVRAGYYGYTF
- | TRBJ1-6 | TRBV2 | TRBD1 | TGTGCCAGCAGTCCGACAGGGATGAGTAATTCACCCCTCCACTTT | CASSPTGMSNSPLHF
- | TRBJ2-2 | TRBV5-4 | - | TGTGCCAGCAGCTTCTCTACTAGCCCGAACACCGGGGAGCTGTTTTTT | CASSFSTSPNTGELFF
- | TRBJ2-3 | TRBV9 | TRBD2 | TGTGCCAGCAGCGCCCCCCGCGGGAGGAGCCCTAGCACAGATACGCAGTATTTT | CASSAPRGRSPSTDTQYF
- | TRBJ2-7 | TRBV10-3 | - | TGTGCCATCAGGCAGACTAGTACCTACGAGCAGTACTTC | CAIRQTSTYEQYF
- | TRBJ2-4 | TRBV28 | TRBD1 | TGTGCCAGCAGTTCGATACAGGGGGCCAAAAACATTCAGTACTTC | CASSSIQGAKNIQYF
- | TRBJ2-5 | TRBV5-1 | - | TGCGCCAGCAGGGCAGACCAAGAGACCCAGTACTTC | CASRADQETQYF
once | TRBJ1-3 | TRBV10-3 | TRBD1 | TGTGCCATCGGAATACAGGGGCTCGGCAAGGGAAACACCATATATTTT | CAIGIQGLGKGNTIYF
- | TRBJ2-3 | TRBV9 | TRBD1 | TGTGCCAGCAGCGTAGTTCGGACAGGTGGGACAGATACGCAGTATTTT | CASSVVRTGGTDTQYF
- | TRBJ2-7 | TRBV5-1 | - | TGCGCCAGCAGCTTGGTGCAGGGTGTTTCCTACGAGCAGTACTTC | CASSLVQGVSYEQYF
- | TRBJ2-1 | TRBV7-7 | TRBD2 | TGTGCTAGCAGCTTAGGAGCGGGAGGGAACAATGAGCAGTTCTTC | CASSLGAGGNNEQFF